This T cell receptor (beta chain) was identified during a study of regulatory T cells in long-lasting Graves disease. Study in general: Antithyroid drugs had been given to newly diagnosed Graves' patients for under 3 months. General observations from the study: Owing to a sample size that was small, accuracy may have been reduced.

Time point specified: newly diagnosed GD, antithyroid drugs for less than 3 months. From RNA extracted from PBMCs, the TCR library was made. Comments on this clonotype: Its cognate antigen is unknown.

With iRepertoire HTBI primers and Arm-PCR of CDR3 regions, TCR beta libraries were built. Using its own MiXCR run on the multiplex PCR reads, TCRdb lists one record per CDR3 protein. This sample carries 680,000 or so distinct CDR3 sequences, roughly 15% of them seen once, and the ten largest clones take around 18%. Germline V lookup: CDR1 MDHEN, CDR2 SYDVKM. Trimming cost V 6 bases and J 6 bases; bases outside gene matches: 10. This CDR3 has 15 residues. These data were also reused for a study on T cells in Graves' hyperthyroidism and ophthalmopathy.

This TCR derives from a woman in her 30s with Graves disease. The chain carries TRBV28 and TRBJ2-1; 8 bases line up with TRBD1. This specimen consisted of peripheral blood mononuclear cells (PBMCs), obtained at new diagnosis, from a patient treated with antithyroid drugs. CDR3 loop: CASSFRTGPLNEQFF. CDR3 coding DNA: TGTGCCAGCAGCTTTCGGACAGGGCCCCTCAATGAGCAGTTCTTC.